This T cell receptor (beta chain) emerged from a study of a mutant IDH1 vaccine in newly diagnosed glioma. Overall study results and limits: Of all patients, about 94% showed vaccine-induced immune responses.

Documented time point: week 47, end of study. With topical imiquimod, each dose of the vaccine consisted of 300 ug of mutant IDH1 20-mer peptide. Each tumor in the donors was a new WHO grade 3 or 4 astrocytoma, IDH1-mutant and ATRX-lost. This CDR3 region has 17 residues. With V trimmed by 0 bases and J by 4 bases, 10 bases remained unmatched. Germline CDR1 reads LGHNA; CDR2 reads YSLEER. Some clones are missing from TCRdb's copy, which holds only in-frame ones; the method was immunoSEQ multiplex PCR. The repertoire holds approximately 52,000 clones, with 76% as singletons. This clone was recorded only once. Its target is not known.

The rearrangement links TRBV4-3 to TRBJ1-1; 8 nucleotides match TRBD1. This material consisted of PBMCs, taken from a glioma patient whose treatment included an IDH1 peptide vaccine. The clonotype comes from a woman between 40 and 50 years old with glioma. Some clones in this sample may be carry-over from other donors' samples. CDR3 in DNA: TGCGCCAGCAGCCAAGATTTCGAGACAGGGGTGGCCACTGAAGCTTTCTTT. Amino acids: CASSQDFETGVATEAFF.